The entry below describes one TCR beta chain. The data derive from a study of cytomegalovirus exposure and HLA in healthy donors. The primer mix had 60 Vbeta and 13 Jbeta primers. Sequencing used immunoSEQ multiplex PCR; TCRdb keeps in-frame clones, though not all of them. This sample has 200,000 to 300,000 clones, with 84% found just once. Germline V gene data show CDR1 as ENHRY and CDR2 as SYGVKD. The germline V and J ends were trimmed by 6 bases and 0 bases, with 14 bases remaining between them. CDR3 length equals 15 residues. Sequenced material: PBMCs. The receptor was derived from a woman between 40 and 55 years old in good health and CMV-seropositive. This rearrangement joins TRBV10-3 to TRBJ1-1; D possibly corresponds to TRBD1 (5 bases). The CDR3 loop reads CAISSRTNMNTEAFF. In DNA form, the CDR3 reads TGTGCCATCAGCTCGAGGACAAACATGAACACTGAAGCTTTCTTT.